This T cell receptor beta chain is from a study of T cell responses to AZD1222 COVID-19 vaccine. Study-level points and caveats: Two doses of AZD1222 preceded a rise in Spike-specific TCR breadth and depth. Sampling that yielded the repertoires occurred only after the peak T cell response. Donors skewed white British and female; clonal diversity was possibly underestimated.

The CDR3 is 16 residues long. V lost 1 base, J lost 0 bases, and 11 bases lay in between. Germline V lookup: CDR1 SGHTA, CDR2 FQGTGA. This clone was seen only once. Its antigen is unidentified. Some clones are missing from TCRdb's copy, which holds only in-frame ones; the method was immunoSEQ multiplex PCR. The data contain 100,000 to 150,000 clones, roughly 89% of them singletons. This TCR was recovered from an adult who received the AZD1222 COVID-19 vaccine. The sequenced sample was peripheral blood, obtained 28 days after the second AZD1222 dose. The chain recombines TRBV7-3 with TRBJ2-3, with a weak D call TRBD2 (6 bases). The CDR3 nucleotides are TGTGCCAGCAGCTTAAGCGCGGGGACTAGCACAGATACGCAGTATTTT. It encodes CASSLSAGTSTDTQYF. The full variable domain, its missing parts supplied by reference TRBV7-3 and TRBJ2-3, is GAGVSQTPSNKVTEKGKYVELRCDPISGHTALYWYRQSLGQGPEFLIYFQGTGAADDSGLPNDRFFAVRPEGSVSTLKIQRTERGDSAVYLCASSLSAGTSTDTQYFGPGTRLTVL.